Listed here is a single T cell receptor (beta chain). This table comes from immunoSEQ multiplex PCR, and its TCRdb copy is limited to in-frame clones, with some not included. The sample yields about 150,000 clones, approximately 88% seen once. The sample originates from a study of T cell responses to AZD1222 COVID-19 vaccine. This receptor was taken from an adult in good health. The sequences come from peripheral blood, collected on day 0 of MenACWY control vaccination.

This CDR3 is CASSFWRSGEQFF. CDR3 bases: TGTGCCAGCAGTTTCTGGCGGTCCGGGGAGCAGTTCTTC. The chain recombines TRBV12-3 or TRBV12-4 with TRBJ2-1; D call uncertain. The germline V and J ends were trimmed by 3 bases and 10 bases, with 13 bases remaining between them. The CDR3 contains 13 residues.